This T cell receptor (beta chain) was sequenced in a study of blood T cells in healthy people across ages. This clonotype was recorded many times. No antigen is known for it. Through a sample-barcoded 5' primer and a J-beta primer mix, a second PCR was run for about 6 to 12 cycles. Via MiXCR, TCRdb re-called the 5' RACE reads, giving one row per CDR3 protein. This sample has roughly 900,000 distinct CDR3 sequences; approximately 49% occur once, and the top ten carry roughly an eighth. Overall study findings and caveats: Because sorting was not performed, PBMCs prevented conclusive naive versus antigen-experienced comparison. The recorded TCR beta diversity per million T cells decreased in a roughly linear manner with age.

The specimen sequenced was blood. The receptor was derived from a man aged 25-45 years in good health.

In DNA, the CDR3 is TGTGCCAGCAGTTTAACCGGGGGGTCGTACGAGCAGTACTTC. Translating it yields CASSLTGGSYEQYF. This sequence joins TRBV28 and TRBJ2-7; 7 nucleotides line up with TRBD2. CDR1 is MDHEN and CDR2 is SYDVKM in the germline V gene. The CDR3 is made up of 14 amino acids. V was clipped by 2 bases and J by 4 bases; unmatched bases: 5.